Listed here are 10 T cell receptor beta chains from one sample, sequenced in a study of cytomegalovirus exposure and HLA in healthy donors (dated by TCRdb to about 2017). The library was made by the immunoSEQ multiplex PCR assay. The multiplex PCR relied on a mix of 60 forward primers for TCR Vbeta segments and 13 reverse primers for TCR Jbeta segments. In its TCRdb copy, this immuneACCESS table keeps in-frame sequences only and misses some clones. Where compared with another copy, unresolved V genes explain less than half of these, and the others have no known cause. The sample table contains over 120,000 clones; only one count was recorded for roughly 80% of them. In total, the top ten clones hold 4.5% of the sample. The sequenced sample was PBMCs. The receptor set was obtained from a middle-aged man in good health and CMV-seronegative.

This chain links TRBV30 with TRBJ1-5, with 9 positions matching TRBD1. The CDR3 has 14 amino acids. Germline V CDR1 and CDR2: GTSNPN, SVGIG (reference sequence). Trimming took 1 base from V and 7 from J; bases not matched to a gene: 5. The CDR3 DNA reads TGTGCCTGGAGTGCCGGGACAGGGAACCAGCCCCAGCATTTT. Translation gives CAWSAGTGNQPQHF.

CDR3 DNA: TGTGCCAGCAGTAAGGGACAGGGGGGCACCGGGGAGCTGTTTTTT. As protein: CASSKGQGGTGELFF. This chain uses TRBV6-6 with TRBJ2-2; 11 bases map to TRBD1. Trimming cost V 5 bases and J 4 bases; bases outside gene matches: 3. Germline V CDR1 and CDR2: MNHNY, SVGAGI (reference sequence). This CDR3 is 15 amino acids long.

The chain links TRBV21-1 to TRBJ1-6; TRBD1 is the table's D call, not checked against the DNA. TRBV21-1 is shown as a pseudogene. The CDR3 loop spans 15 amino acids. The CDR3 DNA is TGTGCCAGCAGCAGCAGGGCCGTATATAATTCACCCCTCCACTTT. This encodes CASSSRAVYNSPLHF.

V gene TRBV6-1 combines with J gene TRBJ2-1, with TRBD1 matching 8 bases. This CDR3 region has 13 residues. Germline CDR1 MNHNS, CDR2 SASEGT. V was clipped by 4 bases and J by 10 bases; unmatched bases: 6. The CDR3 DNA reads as TGTGCCAGCAGTGTCGACAGGGGAAGGGAGCAGTTCTTC. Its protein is CASSVDRGREQFF.

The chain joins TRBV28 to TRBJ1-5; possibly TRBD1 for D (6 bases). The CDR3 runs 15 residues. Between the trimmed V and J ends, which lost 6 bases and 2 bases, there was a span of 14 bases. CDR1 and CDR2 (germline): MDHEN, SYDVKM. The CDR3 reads CASSPTDRRNQPQHF. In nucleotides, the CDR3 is TGTGCCAGCAGCCCGACCGACAGGCGCAATCAGCCCCAGCATTTT.

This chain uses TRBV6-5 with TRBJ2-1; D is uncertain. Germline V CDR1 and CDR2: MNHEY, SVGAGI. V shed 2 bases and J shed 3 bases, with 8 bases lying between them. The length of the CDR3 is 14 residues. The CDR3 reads CASSYGQDYNEQFF. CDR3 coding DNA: TGTGCCAGCAGTTACGGGCAGGACTACAATGAGCAGTTCTTC.

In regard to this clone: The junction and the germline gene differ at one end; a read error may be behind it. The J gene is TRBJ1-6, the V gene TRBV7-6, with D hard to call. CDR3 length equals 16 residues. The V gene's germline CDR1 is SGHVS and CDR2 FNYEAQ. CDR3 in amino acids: CVSSLAGSSYNSPLHF. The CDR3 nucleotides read TGTGTCAGCAGCTTAGCCGGGAGCTCCTATAATTCACCCCTCCACTTT.

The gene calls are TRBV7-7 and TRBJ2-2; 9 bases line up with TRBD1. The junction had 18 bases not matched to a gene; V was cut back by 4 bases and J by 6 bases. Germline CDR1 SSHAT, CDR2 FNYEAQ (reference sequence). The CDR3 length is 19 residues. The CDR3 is CASSSTTGTGNEGAGELFF. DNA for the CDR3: TGTGCCAGCAGCTCCACGACCGGGACAGGGAATGAAGGGGCCGGGGAGCTGTTTTTT.

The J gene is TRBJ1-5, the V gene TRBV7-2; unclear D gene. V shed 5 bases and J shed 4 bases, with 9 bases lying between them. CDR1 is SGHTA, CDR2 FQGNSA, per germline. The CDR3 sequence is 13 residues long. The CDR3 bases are TGTGCCAGCAGCGACACCACTAATCAGCCCCAGCATTTT. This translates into CASSDTTNQPQHF.

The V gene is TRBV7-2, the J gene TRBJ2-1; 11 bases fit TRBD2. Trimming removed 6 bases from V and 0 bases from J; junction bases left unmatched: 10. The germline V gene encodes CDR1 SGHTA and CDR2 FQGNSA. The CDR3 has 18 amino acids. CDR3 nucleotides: TGTGCCAGCAGTCGATCTTATAGCGGGGGGGCCTCCTACAATGAGCAGTTCTTC. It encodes CASSRSYSGGASYNEQFF. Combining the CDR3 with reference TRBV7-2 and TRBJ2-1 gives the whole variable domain GAGVSQSPSNKVTEKGKDVELRCDPISGHTALYWYRQSLGQGLEFLIYFQGNSAPDKSGLPSDRFSAERTGGSVSTLTIQRTQQEDSAVYLCASSRSYSGGASYNEQFFGPGTRLTVL.